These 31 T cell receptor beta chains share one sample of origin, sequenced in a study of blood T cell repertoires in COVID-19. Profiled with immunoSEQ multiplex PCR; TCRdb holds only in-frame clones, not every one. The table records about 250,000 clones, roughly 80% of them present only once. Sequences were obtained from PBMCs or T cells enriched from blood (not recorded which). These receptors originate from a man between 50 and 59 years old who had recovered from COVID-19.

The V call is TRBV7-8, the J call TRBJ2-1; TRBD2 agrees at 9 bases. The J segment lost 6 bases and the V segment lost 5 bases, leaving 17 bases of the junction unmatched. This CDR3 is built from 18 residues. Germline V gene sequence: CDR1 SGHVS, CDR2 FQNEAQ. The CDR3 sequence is CASSPIRGGRAAINEQFF. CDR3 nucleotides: TGTGCCAGCAGCCCCATACGGGGCGGGAGGGCTGCAATCAATGAGCAGTTCTTC.

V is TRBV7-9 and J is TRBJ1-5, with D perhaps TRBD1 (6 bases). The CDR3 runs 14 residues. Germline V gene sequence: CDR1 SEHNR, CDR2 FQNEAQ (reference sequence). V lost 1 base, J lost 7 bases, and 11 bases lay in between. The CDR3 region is CASSLGTGSQPQHF. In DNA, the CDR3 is TGTGCCAGCAGCTTAGGCACAGGGTCGCAGCCCCAGCATTTT. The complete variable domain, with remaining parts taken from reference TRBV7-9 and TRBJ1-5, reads DTGVSQNPRHKITKRGQNVTFRCDPISEHNRLYWYRQTLGQGPEFLTYFQNEAQLEKSRLLSDRFSAERPKGSFSTLEIQRTEQGDSAMYLCASSLGTGSQPQHFGDGTRLSIL.

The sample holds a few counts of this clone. This CDR3 reads CASSNSARGANTIYF. DNA of the CDR3: TGTGCCAGTAGTAACTCCGCAAGGGGTGCAAACACCATATATTTT. This chain links TRBV19 with TRBJ1-3; maybe TRBD1 (5 bases). Germline CDR1 reads LNHDA; CDR2 reads SQIVND (reference sequence). V lost 4 bases to trimming and J lost 6 bases, with 16 bases between them. The CDR3 extends over 15 amino acids.

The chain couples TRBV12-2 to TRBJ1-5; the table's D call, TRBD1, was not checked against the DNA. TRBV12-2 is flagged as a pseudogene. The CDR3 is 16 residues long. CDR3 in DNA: TGTGCAAGTCGCTTCTTACAGGGGACGGGCAATCAGCCCCAGCATTTT. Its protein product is CASRFLQGTGNQPQHF.

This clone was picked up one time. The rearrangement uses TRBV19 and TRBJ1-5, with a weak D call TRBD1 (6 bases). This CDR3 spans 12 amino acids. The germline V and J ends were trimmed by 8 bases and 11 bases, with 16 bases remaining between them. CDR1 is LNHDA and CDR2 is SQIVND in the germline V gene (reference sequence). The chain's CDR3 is CASRRGGETQHF. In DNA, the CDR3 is TGTGCCAGTCGACGCGGGGGCGAGACCCAGCATTTT. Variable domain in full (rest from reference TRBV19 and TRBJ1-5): DGGITQSPKYLFRKEGQNVTLSCEQNLNHDAMYWYRQDPGQGLRLIYYSQIVNDFQKGDIAEGYSVSREKKESFPLTVTSAQKNPTAFYLCASRRGGETQHFGDGTRLSIL.

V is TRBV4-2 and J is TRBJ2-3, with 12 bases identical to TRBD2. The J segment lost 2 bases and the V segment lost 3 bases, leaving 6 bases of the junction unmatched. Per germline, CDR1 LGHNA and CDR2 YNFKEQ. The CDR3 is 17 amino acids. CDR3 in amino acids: CASSQIGLAGNTDTQYF. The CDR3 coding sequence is TGTGCCAGCAGCCAGATAGGACTAGCGGGGAACACAGATACGCAGTATTTT.

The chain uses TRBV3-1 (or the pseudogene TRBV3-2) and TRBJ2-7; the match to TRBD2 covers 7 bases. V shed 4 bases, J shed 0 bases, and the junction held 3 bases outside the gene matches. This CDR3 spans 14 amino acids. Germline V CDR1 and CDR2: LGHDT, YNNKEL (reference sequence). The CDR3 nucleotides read TGTGCCAGCAGCCGAGCGGGATTCTCCTACGAGCAGTACTTC. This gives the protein CASSRAGFSYEQYF.

The CDR3 region is CASSQGTGARTGELFF. The CDR3 coding sequence is TGCGCCAGCAGCCAAGGGACAGGGGCCCGAACCGGGGAGCTGTTTTTT. The genes are TRBV4-3 and TRBJ2-2, with 9 bases identical to TRBD1. V lost 1 base, J lost 5 bases, and 5 bases stayed unmatched. The CDR3 covers 16 residues. The V gene's germline CDR1 is LGHNA and CDR2 YSLEER.

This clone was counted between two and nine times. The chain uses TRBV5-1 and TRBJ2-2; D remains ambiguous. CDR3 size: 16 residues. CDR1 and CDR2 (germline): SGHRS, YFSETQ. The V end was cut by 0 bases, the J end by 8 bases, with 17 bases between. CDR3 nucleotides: TGCGCCAGCAGCTTGGCCTCTTACCCCCTTCGGGGGGAGCTGTTTTTT. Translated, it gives CASSLASYPLRGELFF.

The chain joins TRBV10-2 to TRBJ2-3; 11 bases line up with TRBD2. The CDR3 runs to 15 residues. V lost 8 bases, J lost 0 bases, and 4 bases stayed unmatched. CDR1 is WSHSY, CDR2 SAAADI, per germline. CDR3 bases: TGCGCCAGCGGGACTAGCGGCTCTAGCACAGATACGCAGTATTTT. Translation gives CASGTSGSSTDTQYF.

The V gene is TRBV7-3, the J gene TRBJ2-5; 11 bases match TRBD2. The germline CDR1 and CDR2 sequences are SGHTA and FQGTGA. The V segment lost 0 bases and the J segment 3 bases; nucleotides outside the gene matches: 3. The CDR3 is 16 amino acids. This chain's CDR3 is CASSLTGLAGKETQYF. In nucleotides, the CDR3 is TGTGCCAGCAGCTTAACTGGACTAGCGGGTAAAGAGACCCAGTACTTC.

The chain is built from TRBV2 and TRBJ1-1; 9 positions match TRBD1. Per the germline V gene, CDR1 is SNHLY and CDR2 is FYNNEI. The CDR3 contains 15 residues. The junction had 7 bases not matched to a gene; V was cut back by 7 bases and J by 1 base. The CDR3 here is CASIQGQGRNTEAFF. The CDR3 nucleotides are TGTGCCAGCATCCAAGGACAGGGGAGGAACACTGAAGCTTTCTTT.

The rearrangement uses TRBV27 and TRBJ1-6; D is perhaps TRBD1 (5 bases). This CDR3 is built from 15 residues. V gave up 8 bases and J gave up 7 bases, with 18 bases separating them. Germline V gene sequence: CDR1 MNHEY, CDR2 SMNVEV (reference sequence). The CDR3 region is CASGRTGTSNSPLHF. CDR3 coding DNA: TGTGCCAGCGGTAGGACCGGGACTTCAAATTCACCCCTCCACTTT.

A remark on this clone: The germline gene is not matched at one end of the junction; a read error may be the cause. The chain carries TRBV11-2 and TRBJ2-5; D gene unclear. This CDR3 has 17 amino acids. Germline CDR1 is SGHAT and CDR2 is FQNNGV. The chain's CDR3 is CASSLEFVRSWQGTQYF. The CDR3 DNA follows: TGTGCCAGCAGCTTAGAGTTTGTCAGGTCCTGGCAAGGGACCCAGTACTTC.

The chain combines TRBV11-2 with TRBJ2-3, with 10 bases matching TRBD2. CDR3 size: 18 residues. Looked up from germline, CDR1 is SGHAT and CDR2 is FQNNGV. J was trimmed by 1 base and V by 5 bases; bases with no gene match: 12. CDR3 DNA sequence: TGTGCCAGCAGCACCGCCAGCGGGGGGGCCGGGGGCACAGATACGCAGTATTTT. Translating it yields CASSTASGGAGGTDTQYF. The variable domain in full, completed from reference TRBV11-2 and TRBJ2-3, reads EAGVAQSPRYKIIEKRQSVAFWCNPISGHATLYWYQQILGQGPKLLIQFQNNGVVDDSQLPKDRFSAERLKGVDSTLKIQPAKLEDSAVYLCASSTASGGAGGTDTQYFGPGTRLTVL.

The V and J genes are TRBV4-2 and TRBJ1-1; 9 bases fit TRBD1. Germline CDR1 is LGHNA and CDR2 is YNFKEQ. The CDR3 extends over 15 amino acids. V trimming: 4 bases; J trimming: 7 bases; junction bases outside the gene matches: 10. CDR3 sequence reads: CASSPGDREKGEAFF. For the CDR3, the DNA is TGTGCCAGCAGCCCCGGGGACAGGGAGAAGGGTGAAGCTTTCTTT.

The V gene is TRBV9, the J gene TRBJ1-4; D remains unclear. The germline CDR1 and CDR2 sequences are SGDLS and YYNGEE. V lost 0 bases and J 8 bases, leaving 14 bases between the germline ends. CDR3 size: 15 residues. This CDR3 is CASSVGVGGGEKLFF. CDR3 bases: TGTGCCAGCAGCGTAGGGGTAGGAGGTGGGGAAAAACTGTTTTTT. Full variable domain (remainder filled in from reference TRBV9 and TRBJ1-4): DSGVTQTPKHLITATGQRVTLRCSPRSGDLSVYWYQQSLDQGLQFLIQYYNGEERAKGNILERFSAQQFPDLHSELNLSSLELGDSALYFCASSVGVGGGEKLFFGSGTQLSVL.

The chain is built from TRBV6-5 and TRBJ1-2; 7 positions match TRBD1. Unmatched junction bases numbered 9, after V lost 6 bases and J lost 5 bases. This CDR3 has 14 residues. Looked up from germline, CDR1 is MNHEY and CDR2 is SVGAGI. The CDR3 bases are TGTGCCAGCAGACCCCCGGGACAGATATATGGCTACACCTTC. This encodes CASRPPGQIYGYTF.

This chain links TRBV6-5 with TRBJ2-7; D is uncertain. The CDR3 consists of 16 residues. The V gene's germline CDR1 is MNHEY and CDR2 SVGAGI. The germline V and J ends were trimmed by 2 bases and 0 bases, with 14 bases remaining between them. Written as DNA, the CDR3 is TGTGCCAGCAGTTACGCCCCCTACAGAACCTCCTACGAGCAGTACTTC. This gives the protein CASSYAPYRTSYEQYF.

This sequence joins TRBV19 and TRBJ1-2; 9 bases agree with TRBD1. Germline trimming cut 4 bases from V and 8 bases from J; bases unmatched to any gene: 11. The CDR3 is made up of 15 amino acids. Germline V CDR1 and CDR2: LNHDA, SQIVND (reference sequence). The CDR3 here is CASSTLTGGVEGYTF. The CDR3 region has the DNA TGTGCCAGTAGTACCCTGACAGGGGGTGTCGAGGGCTACACCTTC.

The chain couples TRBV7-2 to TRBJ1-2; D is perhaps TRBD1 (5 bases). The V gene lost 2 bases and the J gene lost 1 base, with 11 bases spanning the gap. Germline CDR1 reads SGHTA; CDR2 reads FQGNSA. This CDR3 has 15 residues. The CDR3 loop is CASSLSGGINYGYTF. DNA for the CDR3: TGTGCCAGCAGCTTATCGGGGGGGATTAACTATGGCTACACCTTC.

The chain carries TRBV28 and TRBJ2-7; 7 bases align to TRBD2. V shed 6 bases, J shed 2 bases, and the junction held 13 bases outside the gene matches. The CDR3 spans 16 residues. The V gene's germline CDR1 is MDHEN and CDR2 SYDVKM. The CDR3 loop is CASRGSSGIWPYEQYF. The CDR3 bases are TGTGCCAGCAGAGGGTCGAGCGGGATCTGGCCCTACGAGCAGTACTTC.

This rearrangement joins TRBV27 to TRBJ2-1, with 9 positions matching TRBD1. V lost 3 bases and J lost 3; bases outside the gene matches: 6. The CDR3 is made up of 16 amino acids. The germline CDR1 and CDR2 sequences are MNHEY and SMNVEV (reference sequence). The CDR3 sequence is CASSFAGTGLYNEQFF. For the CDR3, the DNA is TGTGCCAGCAGTTTCGCCGGGACAGGGCTCTACAATGAGCAGTTCTTC.

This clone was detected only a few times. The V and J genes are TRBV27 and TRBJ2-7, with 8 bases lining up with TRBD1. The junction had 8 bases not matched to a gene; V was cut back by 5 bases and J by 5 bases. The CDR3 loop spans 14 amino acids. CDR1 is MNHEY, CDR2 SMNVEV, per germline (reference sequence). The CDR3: CASSPLTGVNEQYF. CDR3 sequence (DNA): TGTGCCAGCAGTCCGCTGACAGGGGTTAACGAGCAGTACTTC.

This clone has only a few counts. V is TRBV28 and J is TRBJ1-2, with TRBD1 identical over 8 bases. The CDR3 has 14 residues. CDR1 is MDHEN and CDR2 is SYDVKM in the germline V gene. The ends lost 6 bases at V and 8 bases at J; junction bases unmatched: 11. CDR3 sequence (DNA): TGTGCCAGCAGCCTTTTCTCCAGGGGGCAGGGCTACACCTTC. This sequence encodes CASSLFSRGQGYTF.

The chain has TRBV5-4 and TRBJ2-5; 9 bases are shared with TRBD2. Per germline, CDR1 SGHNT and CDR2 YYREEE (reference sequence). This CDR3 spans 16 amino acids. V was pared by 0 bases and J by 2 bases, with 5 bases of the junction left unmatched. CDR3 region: CASSLAGLAGQETQYF. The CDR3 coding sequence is TGTGCCAGCAGCTTGGCGGGACTAGCAGGACAAGAGACCCAGTACTTC.

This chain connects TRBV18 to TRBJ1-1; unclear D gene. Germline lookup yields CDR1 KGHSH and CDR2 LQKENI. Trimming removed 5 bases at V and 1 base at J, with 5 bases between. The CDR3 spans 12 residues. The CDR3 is CASSGPNTEAFF. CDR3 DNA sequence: TGTGCCAGCTCAGGGCCGAACACTGAAGCTTTCTTT.

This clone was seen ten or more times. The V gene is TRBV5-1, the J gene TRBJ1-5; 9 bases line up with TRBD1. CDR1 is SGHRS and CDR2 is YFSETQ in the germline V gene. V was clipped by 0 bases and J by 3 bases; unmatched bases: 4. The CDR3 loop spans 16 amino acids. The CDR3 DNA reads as TGCGCCAGCAGCTTGGGGACAGGGGTCATCAATCAGCCCCAGCATTTT. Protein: CASSLGTGVINQPQHF.

This CDR3 reads CASSQGPREWRNGEQFF. CDR3 sequence (DNA): TGTGCCAGCAGCCAAGGTCCGCGGGAGTGGCGGAACGGTGAGCAGTTCTTC. The rearrangement links TRBV4-2 to TRBJ2-1; 7 bases line up with TRBD2. With 1 base clipped from V and 9 bases from J, the junction kept 15 bases outside the gene matches. This CDR3 is 17 amino acids long. Germline CDR1 is LGHNA and CDR2 is YNFKEQ.

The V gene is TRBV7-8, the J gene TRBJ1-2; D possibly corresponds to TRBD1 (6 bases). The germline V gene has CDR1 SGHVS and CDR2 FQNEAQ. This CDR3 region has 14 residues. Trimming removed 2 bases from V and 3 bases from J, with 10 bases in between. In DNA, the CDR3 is TGTGCCAGCAGCTTACGCAGGGGAGACTATGGCTACACCTTC. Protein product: CASSLRRGDYGYTF.

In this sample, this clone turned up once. CDR3 protein: CASSSRPGLLNEKLFF. The CDR3 nucleotides are TGTGCCAGCAGCTCCCGGCCGGGACTGCTTAATGAAAAACTGTTTTTT. The chain is built from TRBV7-2 and TRBJ1-4, with D possibly being TRBD1 (5 bases). The CDR3 spans 16 residues. V was trimmed by 4 bases and J by 4 bases, leaving 16 bases between them. Looked up from germline, CDR1 is SGHTA and CDR2 is FQGNSA.